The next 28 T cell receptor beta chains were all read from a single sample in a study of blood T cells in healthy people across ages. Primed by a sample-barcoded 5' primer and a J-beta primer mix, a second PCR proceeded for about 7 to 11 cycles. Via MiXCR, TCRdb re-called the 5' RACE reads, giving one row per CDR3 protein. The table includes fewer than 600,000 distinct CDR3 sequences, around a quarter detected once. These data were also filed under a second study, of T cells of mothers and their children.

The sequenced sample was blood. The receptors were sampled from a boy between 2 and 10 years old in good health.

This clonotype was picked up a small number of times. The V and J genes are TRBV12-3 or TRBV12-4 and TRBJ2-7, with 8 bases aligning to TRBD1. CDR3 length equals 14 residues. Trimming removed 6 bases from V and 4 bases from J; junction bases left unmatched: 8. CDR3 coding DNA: TGTGCCAGCAGCCTGGACAGGGAATTGTACGAGCAGTACTTC. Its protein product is CASSLDRELYEQYF.

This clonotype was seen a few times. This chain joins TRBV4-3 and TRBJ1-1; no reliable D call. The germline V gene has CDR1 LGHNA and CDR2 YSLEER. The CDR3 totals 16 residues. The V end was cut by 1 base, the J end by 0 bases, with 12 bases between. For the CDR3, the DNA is TGCGCCAGCAGCCAAGGGGTAGGAAGCATGAACACTGAAGCTTTCTTT. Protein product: CASSQGVGSMNTEAFF.

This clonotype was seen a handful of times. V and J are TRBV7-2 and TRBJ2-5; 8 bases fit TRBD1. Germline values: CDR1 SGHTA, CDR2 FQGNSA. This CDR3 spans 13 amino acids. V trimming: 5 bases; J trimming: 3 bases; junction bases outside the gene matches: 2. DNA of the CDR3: TGTGCCAGCAGCACGGACAGGGAAGAGACCCAGTACTTC. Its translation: CASSTDREETQYF.

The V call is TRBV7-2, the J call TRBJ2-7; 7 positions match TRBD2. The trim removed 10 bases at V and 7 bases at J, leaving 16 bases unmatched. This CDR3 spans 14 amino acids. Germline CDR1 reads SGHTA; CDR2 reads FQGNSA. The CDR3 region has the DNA TGTGCCATTGGGGGGGACGTCGGAACTAGTGAGCAGTACTTC. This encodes CAIGGDVGTSEQYF.

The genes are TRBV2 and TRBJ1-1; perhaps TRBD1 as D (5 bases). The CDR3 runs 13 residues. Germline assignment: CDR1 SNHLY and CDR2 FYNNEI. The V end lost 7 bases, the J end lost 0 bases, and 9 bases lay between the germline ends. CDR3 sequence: CASTGLVNTEAFF. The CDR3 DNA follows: TGTGCCAGCACGGGACTCGTGAACACTGAAGCTTTCTTT.

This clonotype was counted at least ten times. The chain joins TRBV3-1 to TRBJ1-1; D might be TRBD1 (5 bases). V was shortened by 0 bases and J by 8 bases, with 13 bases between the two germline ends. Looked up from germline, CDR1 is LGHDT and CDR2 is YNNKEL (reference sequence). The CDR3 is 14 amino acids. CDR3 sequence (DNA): TGTGCCAGCAGCCAAGATAGTGTCGACAGAGAAGCTTTCTTT. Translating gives CASSQDSVDREAFF. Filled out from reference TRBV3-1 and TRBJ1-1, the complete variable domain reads DTAVSQTPKYLVTQMGNDKSIKCEQNLGHDTMYWYKQDSKKFLKIMFSYNNKELIINETVPNRFSPKSPDKAHLNLHINSLELGDSAVYFCASSQDSVDREAFFGQGTRLTVV.

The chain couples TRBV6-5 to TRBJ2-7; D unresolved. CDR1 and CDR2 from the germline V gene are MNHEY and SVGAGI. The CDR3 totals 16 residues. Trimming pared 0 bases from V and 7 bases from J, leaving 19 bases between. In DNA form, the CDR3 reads TGTGCCAGCAGTTACTCGTACGGCAGAGCCAGCCGGGAGCAGTACTTC. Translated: CASSYSYGRASREQYF.

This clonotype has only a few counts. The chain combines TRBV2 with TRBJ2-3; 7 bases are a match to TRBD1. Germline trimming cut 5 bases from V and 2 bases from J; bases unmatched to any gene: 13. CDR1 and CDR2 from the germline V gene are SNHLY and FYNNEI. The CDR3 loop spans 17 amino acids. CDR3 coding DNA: TGTGCCAGCAGTCCAGGGGAACGGGACAGTATCACAGATACGCAGTATTTT. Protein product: CASSPGERDSITDTQYF.

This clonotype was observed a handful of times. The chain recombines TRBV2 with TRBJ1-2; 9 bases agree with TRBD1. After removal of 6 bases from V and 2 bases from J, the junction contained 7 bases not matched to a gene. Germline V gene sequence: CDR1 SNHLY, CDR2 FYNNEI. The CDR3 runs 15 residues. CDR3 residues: CASRPDRGGNYGYTF. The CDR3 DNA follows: TGTGCCAGCAGACCTGACAGGGGGGGCAACTATGGCTACACCTTC.

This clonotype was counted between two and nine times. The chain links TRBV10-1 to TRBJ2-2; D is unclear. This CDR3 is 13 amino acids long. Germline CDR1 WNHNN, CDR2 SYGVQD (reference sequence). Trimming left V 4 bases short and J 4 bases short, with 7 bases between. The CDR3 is CASSGHSTGELFF. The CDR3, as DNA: TGCGCCAGCAGTGGCCATTCCACCGGGGAGCTGTTTTTT.

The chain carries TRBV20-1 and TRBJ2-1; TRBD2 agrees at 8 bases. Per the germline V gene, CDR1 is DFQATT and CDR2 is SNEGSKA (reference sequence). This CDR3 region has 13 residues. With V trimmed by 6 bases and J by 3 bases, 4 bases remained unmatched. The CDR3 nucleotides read TGCAGTGCGGTAGCGGGAAACTACAATGAGCAGTTCTTC. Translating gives CSAVAGNYNEQFF.

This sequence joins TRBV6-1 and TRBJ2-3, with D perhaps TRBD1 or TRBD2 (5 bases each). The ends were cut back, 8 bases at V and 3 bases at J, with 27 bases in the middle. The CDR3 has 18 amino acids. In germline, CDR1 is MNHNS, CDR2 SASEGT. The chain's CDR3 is CASPYLVGDDFRTDTQYF. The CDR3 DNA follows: TGTGCCAGCCCGTATCTGGTCGGGGACGATTTTAGGACAGATACGCAGTATTTT.

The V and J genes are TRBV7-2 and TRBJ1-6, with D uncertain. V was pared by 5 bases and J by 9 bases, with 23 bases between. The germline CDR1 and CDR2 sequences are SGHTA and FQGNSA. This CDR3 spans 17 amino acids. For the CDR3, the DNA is TGTGCCAGCAGCAGCGGGATTCATAAAGCGTGGGCTTCACCCCTCCACTTT. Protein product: CASSSGIHKAWASPLHF.

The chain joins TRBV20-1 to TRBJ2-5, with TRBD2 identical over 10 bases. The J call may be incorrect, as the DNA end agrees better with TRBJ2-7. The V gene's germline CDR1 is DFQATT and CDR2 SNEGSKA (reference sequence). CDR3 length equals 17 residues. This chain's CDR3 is CSARDSLRLAGRYEQYF. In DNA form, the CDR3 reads TGCAGTGCTAGAGATTCTCTGAGACTAGCGGGTCGCTACGAGCAGTACTTC.

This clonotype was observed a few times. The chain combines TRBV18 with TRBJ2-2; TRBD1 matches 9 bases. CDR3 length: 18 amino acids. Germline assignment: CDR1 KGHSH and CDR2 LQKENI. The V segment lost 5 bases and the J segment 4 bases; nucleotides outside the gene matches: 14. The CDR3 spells CASSKNRPGQGVTGELFF. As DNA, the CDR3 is TGTGCCAGCTCAAAAAATCGACCGGGACAGGGTGTCACCGGGGAGCTGTTTTTT.

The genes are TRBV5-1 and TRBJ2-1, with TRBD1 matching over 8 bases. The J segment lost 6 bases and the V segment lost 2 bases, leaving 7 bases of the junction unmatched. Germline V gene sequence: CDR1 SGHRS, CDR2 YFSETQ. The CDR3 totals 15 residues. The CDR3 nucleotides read TGCGCCAGCAGCTTCAGGACAGGGTTTCGCAATGAGCAGTTCTTC. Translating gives CASSFRTGFRNEQFF. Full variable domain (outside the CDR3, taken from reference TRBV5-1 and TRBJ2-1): KAGVTQTPRYLIKTRGQQVTLSCSPISGHRSVSWYQQTPGQGLQFLFEYFSETQRNKGNFPGRFSGRQFSNSRSEMNVSTLELGDSALYLCASSFRTGFRNEQFFGPGTRLTVL.

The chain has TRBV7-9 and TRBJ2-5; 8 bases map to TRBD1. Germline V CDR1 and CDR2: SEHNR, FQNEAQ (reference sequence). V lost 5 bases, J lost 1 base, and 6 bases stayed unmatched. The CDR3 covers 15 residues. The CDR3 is CASSPQDRVQETQYF. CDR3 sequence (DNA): TGTGCCAGCAGCCCCCAGGACAGGGTCCAAGAGACCCAGTACTTC.

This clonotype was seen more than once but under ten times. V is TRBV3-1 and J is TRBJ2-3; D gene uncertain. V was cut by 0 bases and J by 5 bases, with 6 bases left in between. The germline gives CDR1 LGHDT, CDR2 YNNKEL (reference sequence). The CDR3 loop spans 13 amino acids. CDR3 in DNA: TGTGCCAGCAGCCAAGATATGAAAGATACGCAGTATTTT. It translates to CASSQDMKDTQYF.

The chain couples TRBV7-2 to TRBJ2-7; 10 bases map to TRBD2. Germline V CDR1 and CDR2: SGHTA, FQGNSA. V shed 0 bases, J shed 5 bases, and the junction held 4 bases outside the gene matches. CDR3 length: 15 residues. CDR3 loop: CASSLAGTSADEQYF. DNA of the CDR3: TGTGCCAGCAGCTTAGCCGGGACTAGCGCGGACGAGCAGTACTTC.

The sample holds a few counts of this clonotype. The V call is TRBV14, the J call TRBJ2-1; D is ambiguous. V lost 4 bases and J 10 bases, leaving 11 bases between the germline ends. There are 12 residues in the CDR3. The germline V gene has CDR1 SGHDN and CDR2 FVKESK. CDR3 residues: CASSPNLREQFF. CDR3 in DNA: TGTGCCAGCAGCCCGAATCTAAGGGAGCAGTTCTTC.

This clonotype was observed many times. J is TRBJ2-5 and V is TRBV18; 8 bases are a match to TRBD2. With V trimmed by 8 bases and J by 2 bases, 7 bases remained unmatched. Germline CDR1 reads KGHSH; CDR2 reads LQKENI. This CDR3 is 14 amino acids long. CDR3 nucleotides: TGTGCCAGCAGTCCTCCTAGCGGGCAAGAGACCCAGTACTTC. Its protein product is CASSPPSGQETQYF. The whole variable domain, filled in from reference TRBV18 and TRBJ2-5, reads NAGVMQNPRHLVRRRGQEARLRCSPMKGHSHVYWYRQLPEEGLKFMVYLQKENIIDESGMPKERFSAEFPKEGPSILRIQQVVRGDSAAYFCASSPPSGQETQYFGPGTRLLVL.

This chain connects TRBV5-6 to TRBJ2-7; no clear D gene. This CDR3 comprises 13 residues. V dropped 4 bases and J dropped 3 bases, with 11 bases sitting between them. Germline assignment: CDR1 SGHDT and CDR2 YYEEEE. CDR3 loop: CASSPVGGYEQYF. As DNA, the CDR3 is TGTGCCAGCAGCCCCGTTGGCGGCTACGAGCAGTACTTC.

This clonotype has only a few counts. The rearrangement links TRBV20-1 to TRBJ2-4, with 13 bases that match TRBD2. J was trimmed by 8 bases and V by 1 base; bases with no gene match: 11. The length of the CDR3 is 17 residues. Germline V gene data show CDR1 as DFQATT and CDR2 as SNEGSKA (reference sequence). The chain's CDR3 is CSARVTGTSGIQDIQYF. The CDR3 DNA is TGCAGTGCTAGAGTGACAGGGACTAGCGGGATCCAGGACATTCAGTACTTC.

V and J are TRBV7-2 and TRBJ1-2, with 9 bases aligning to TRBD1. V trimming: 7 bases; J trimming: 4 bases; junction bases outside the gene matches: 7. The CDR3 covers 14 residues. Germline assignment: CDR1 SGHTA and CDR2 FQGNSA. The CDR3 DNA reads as TGTGCCAGCATCCCAGGACAGGGGCCCTATGGCTACACCTTC. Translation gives CASIPGQGPYGYTF.

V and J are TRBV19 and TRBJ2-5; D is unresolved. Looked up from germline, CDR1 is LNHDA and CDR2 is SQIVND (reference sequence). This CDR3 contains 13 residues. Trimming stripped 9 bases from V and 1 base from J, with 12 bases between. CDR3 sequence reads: CASSRTVQETQYF. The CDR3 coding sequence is TGTGCCAGCAGCCGGACCGTCCAAGAGACCCAGTACTTC.

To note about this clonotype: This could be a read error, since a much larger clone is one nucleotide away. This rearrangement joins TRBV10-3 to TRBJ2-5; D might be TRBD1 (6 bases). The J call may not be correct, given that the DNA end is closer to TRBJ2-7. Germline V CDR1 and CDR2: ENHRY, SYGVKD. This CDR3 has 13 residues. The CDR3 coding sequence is TGTGCCTTCAGTGCGTGGACAGCTTCCGAGCAGTACTTC. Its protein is CAFSAWTASEQYF.

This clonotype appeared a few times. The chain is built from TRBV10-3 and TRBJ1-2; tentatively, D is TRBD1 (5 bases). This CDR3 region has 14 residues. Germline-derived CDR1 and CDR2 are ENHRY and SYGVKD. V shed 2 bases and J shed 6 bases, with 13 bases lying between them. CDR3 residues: CAISEQGNEHGYTF. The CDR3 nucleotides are TGTGCCATCAGTGAGCAGGGAAACGAACATGGCTACACCTTC.

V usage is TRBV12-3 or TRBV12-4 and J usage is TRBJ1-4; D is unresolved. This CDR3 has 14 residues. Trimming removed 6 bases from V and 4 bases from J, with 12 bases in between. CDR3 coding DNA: TGTGCCAGCAGGCCTCCGGGTTATAATGAAAAACTGTTTTTT. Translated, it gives CASRPPGYNEKLFF.